This T cell receptor beta chain was sequenced during a study of OX40 agonist ivuxolimab in advanced cancers. Study at large: Treatment of patients was with ivuxolimab, an agonistic anti-OX40 (CD134) antibody. Partial responses were observed in three patients, of whom one had hepatocellular carcinoma and two had cutaneous melanoma.

A remark on this clone: Its antigen is unknown.

This CDR3 has 17 residues. CDR1 is LGHNA and CDR2 is YSLEER in the germline V gene. V shed 0 bases and J 3 bases; nucleotides not matched to a gene: 9. Whole-study results and caveats: The average count of expanded clones was higher among CD8+ T cells than among CD4+. Circulating CD4+ and CD8+ T cells showed clonal expansion by week 6 at 0.1 to 3.0 mg/kg.

The assay was immunoSEQ multiplex PCR, and TCRdb's table has in-frame clones only and misses some. This table holds around 30,000 clones, roughly 86% found once. The origin of this receptor is an adult with an advanced solid tumor such as melanoma, head and neck, liver or kidney cancer. This sample comprised CD4+ or CD8+ T cells sorted from blood, obtained in a trial of the OX40 agonist ivuxolimab. The chain joins TRBV4-3 to TRBJ2-7; TRBD1 agrees at 9 bases. The CDR3 here is CASSQDESTGGFYEQYF. The CDR3 coding sequence is TGCGCCAGCAGCCAAGATGAAAGTACAGGGGGCTTCTACGAGCAGTACTTC.